This T cell receptor beta chain was observed in a study of T cell changes during pregnancy in multiple sclerosis. Sequenced by immunoSEQ multiplex PCR; TCRdb stores in-frame clones only, minus some. Here the sample spans roughly 61,000 clones, 70% to 90% being singletons. Germline assignment: CDR1 MGHRA and CDR2 YSYEKL. With 1 base removed from V and 4 bases from J, the gap between germline ends came to 14 bases. This CDR3 is built from 16 residues. The material was peripheral blood, obtained in the first trimester of pregnancy. The origin of this receptor is a female donor in good health, enrolled as a control in a pregnancy study. V usage is TRBV4-1 and J usage is TRBJ1-5; D is unclear. CDR3 sequence (DNA): TGCGCCAGCAGCCAAGGCCAGACAAGAGGGAATCAGCCCCAGCATTTT. Translation gives CASSQGQTRGNQPQHF.